Given below is one T cell receptor (beta chain) in context. Antigen: not known. The data were obtained in a study of blood T cells in healthy people across ages. Study-level results: Among long-lived donors, naive CD4+ cells were more numerous and diversity higher than in aged donors. TCR beta diversity tracked closely with naive T cell percentage.

It was with a sample-barcoded 5' primer and a J-beta primer mix that a second PCR of about 6 to 12 cycles was run. Using its own MiXCR run on the 5' RACE reads, TCRdb lists one record per CDR3 protein. The data contain 600,000 to 850,000 distinct CDR3 sequences, 20% to 30% of them singletons. In each sample, at least 6.5 million PBMCs were isolated. These records were also assigned to another study, of T cells of mothers and their children.

Sequenced input: blood. This receptor was taken from a boy aged 5-17 years in good health.

This CDR3 is CASMPALAKNIQYF. The CDR3, as DNA: TGTGCCAGCATGCCAGCCTTAGCCAAAAACATTCAGTACTTC. The chain carries TRBV28 and TRBJ2-4; D is ambiguous. Germline values: CDR1 MDHEN, CDR2 SYDVKM. The CDR3 sequence is 14 residues long. The germline V and J ends were trimmed by 7 bases and 0 bases, with 10 bases remaining between them.